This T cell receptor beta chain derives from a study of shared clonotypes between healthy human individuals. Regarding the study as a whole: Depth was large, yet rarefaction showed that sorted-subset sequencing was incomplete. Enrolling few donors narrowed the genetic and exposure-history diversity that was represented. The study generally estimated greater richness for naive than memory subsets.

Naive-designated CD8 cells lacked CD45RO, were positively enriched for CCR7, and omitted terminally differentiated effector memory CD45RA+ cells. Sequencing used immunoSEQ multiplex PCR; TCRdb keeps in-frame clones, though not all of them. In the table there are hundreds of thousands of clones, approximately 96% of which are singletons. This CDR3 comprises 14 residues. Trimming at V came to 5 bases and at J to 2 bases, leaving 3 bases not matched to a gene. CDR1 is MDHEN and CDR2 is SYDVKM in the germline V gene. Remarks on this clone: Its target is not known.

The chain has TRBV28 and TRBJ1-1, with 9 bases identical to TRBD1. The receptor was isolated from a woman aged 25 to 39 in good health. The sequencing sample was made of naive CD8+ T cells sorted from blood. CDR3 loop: CASSMTGGNTEAFF. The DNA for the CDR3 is TGTGCCAGCAGTATGACAGGGGGAAACACTGAAGCTTTCTTT.